These 12 T cell receptor beta chains were sequenced from one sample in a study of blood T cell repertoires in COVID-19. Assay: immunoSEQ multiplex PCR; the TCRdb copy retains only in-frame clones and omits some. The sample gives about 350,000 clones, about nine tenths of which show up once; approximately 1% is in the top ten. Input material: PBMCs or T cells enriched from blood (not recorded which). All receptors come from a woman in her twenties or thirties who had been exposed to COVID-19.

V and J are TRBV28 and TRBJ1-2, with TRBD1 as a possible D gene (5 bases). The germline V gene encodes CDR1 MDHEN and CDR2 SYDVKM. Trimming removed 8 bases at V and 4 bases at J, with 14 bases between. This CDR3 has 13 amino acids. The CDR3 loop is CASLGTYVYGYTF. Written as DNA, the CDR3 is TGTGCCAGCCTTGGGACTTATGTCTATGGCTACACCTTC.

The rearrangement joins TRBV28 to TRBJ1-1, with 10 bases lining up with TRBD1. In germline, CDR1 is MDHEN, CDR2 SYDVKM. After removal of 5 bases from V and 3 bases from J, the junction contained 6 bases not matched to a gene. The CDR3 has 15 amino acids. The CDR3 reads CASSPGTGADTEAFF. In DNA form, the CDR3 reads TGTGCCAGCAGTCCCGGGACAGGGGCAGACACTGAAGCTTTCTTT.

This clone was seen only a few times. The rearrangement joins TRBV5-1 to TRBJ2-1; possibly TRBD2 for D (5 bases). V was trimmed by 0 bases and J by 5 bases, leaving 9 bases between them. From germline, CDR1 is SGHRS and CDR2 YFSETQ. The CDR3 sequence is 14 residues long. The CDR3 region is CASSLGGHDNEQFF. CDR3 DNA sequence: TGCGCCAGCAGCTTGGGCGGGCACGACAATGAGCAGTTCTTC.

The chain is built from TRBV2 and TRBJ2-3; TRBD1 might be the D (5 bases). Deletions cut 4 bases from V and 5 bases from J, with 13 bases between. Germline loops: CDR1 SNHLY, CDR2 FYNNEI. This CDR3 contains 14 residues. CDR3 residues: CASSAQGYGDTQYF. In DNA, the CDR3 is TGTGCCAGCAGTGCTCAGGGTTATGGAGATACGCAGTATTTT.

The chain is built from TRBV2 and TRBJ2-5; perhaps TRBD1 as D (6 bases). CDR1 and CDR2 (germline): SNHLY, FYNNEI. V dropped 3 bases and J dropped 5 bases, with 16 bases sitting between them. CDR3 length: 15 amino acids. DNA for the CDR3: TGTGCCAGCAGTGATGGGACGGCAGGGGTGGAGACCCAGTACTTC. Amino acids: CASSDGTAGVETQYF.

This clone was seen just once. CDR3 amino acids: CASSVGQGGPLHF. The CDR3 region has the DNA TGTGCCAGCAGCGTAGGACAGGGCGGTCCCCTCCACTTT. This chain connects TRBV9 to TRBJ1-6; TRBD1 matches at 7 bases. From germline, CDR1 is SGDLS and CDR2 YYNGEE. V lost 0 bases, J lost 13 bases, and 4 bases stayed unmatched. The CDR3 extends over 13 amino acids.

The rearrangement uses TRBV28 and TRBJ1-6; D not resolved. Germline V gene data show CDR1 as MDHEN and CDR2 as SYDVKM. V lost 5 bases and J 14 bases, leaving 22 bases between the germline ends. This CDR3 spans 15 amino acids. In DNA, the CDR3 is TGTGCCAGCAGTCCCAACCTGGTTCAGGAGGGAACCCTCCACTTT. Amino acid sequence: CASSPNLVQEGTLHF.

CDR3 sequence reads: CATSDPARAGYGYTF. CDR3 in DNA: TGTGCCACCAGTGACCCCGCCAGGGCTGGCTATGGCTACACCTTC. The gene calls are TRBV24-1 and TRBJ1-2, with a possible D match to TRBD1 (5 bases). The V end lost 4 bases, the J end lost 4 bases, and 15 bases lay between the germline ends. Looked up from germline, CDR1 is KGHDR and CDR2 is SFDVKD. This CDR3 comprises 15 residues.

The chain couples TRBV27 to TRBJ2-3, with D maybe TRBD1 (6 bases). This CDR3 is 17 amino acids long. V lost 3 bases, J lost 2 bases, and 18 bases lay in between. Per germline, CDR1 MNHEY and CDR2 SMNVEV (reference sequence). The CDR3 reads CASSFTGMEAATDTQYF. Here the CDR3 DNA reads TGTGCCAGCAGTTTTACAGGGATGGAGGCTGCCACAGATACGCAGTATTTT.

This clone was seen only once. This rearrangement joins TRBV14 to TRBJ2-1; 7 positions agree with TRBD1. The CDR3 covers 17 residues. With V trimmed by 3 bases and J by 0 bases, 8 bases remained unmatched. Germline CDR1 is SGHDN and CDR2 is FVKESK. CDR3 in amino acids: CASSHYTGDNSYNEQFF. In nucleotides, the CDR3 is TGTGCCAGCAGCCACTATACAGGGGACAACTCCTACAATGAGCAGTTCTTC.

This clone was picked up one time. V is TRBV10-1 and J is TRBJ2-7; TRBD2 matches at 7 bases. The germline gives CDR1 WNHNN, CDR2 SYGVQD (reference sequence). The V gene end was trimmed by 8 bases and the J gene end by 2 bases; junction bases not matched to a gene: 3. This CDR3 contains 12 residues. The CDR3 spells CASVRGAYEQYF. CDR3 nucleotide sequence: TGCGCCAGCGTACGGGGGGCCTACGAGCAGTACTTC.

V usage is TRBV14 and J usage is TRBJ2-7; D gene uncertain. CDR3 length equals 17 residues. CDR1 is SGHDN and CDR2 is FVKESK in the germline V gene. Trimming stripped 1 base from V and 1 base from J, with 17 bases between. The CDR3 sequence is CASSQGHSGPNSYEQYF. As DNA, the CDR3 is TGTGCCAGCAGCCAAGGACATTCAGGTCCTAATTCCTACGAGCAGTACTTC.